These 28 T cell receptor beta chains were sequenced from one sample in a study of shared clonotypes between healthy human individuals. Clones were read by immunoSEQ multiplex PCR, and TCRdb kept only the in-frame ones, dropping some. The sample yields roughly 500,000 clones, around 79% seen once. Sequencing was done on a sample of PBMCs. The origin of the receptors is a woman aged 40 to 49 in good health. Some clones in this sample may be carry-over from other donors' samples.

This clone has only a few counts. This rearrangement joins TRBV4-1 to TRBJ1-3; possible D gene TRBD1, 6 bases. The CDR3 spans 15 residues. CDR1 MGHRA and CDR2 YSYEKL come from the germline V gene. V was shortened by 5 bases and J by 4 bases, with 15 bases between the two germline ends. The CDR3 DNA reads TGCGCCAGCAGCTCATCAGGGGTAGCGGGAAACACCATATATTTT. It specifies CASSSSGVAGNTIYF.

The J gene is TRBJ2-2, the V gene TRBV4-2, with D possibly being TRBD2 (5 bases). V lost 3 bases, J lost 4 bases, and 21 bases lay in between. CDR3 length: 18 amino acids. The V gene's germline CDR1 is LGHNA and CDR2 YNFKEQ. In nucleotides, the CDR3 is TGTGCCAGCAGCCATGGAGCTAGCAGGAGTATGGGCACCGGGGAGCTGTTTTTT. Translating it yields CASSHGASRSMGTGELFF.

The chain employs TRBV7-2 and TRBJ1-4, with D unresolved. Trimming pared 4 bases from V and 8 bases from J, leaving 14 bases between. CDR1 is SGHTA and CDR2 is FQGNSA in the germline V gene. This CDR3 is built from 14 residues. The CDR3 spells CASSSLAGFEKLFF. The CDR3 region has the DNA TGTGCCAGCAGCTCCCTGGCGGGGTTCGAAAAACTGTTTTTT.

The chain has TRBV28 and TRBJ1-5, with 9 bases aligning to TRBD1. The trim removed 3 bases at V and 3 bases at J, leaving 3 bases unmatched. The germline CDR1 and CDR2 sequences are MDHEN and SYDVKM. CDR3 length: 15 residues. Here the CDR3 DNA reads TGTGCCAGCAGTTTGAGGGACAGGGACAATCAGCCCCAGCATTTT. Its translation: CASSLRDRDNQPQHF.

This clone was recorded a few times. This chain joins TRBV4-2 and TRBJ2-4; D may be TRBD1 (5 bases). CDR3 length equals 14 residues. Trimming took off 1 base at V and 5 bases at J, with 9 bases between the two ends. CDR1 is LGHNA and CDR2 is YNFKEQ in the germline V gene. CDR3 DNA: TGTGCCAGCAGCCAAGTAGGGGCAGAAAACATTCAGTACTTC. Its protein is CASSQVGAENIQYF.

The gene calls are TRBV29-1 and TRBJ2-5, with 13 bases matching TRBD2. Germline V gene lookup returns CDR1 SQVTM and CDR2 ANQGSEA. J lost 3 bases, V lost 6 bases, and 1 base had no gene match. This CDR3 is 13 amino acids long. CDR3 residues: CSVGTSGEETQYF. In DNA form, the CDR3 reads TGCAGCGTAGGGACTAGCGGGGAAGAGACCCAGTACTTC.

The chain joins TRBV6-1 to TRBJ2-7; no firm D call. V lost 7 bases and J 2 bases, leaving 9 bases between the germline ends. The CDR3 is 12 amino acids. Germline V gene data show CDR1 as MNHNS and CDR2 as SASEGT. CDR3 DNA sequence: TGTGCCAGCAACATAGGAACCTACGAGCAGTACTTC. It specifies CASNIGTYEQYF.

In this sample, this clone turned up once. V is TRBV5-1 and J is TRBJ2-3; 9 bases are shared with TRBD2. CDR1 and CDR2 (germline): SGHRS, YFSETQ. After removal of 5 bases from V and 6 bases from J, the junction contained 7 bases not matched to a gene. The CDR3 length is 14 residues. CDR3 DNA sequence: TGCGCCAGCAGACCTATAGCGGGAGCGGATACGCAGTATTTT. Its translation: CASRPIAGADTQYF.

The chain is built from TRBV28 and TRBJ2-5; D may be TRBD2 (5 bases). The V end lost 10 bases, the J end lost 2 bases, and 14 bases lay between the germline ends. There are 13 residues in the CDR3. Germline V gene data show CDR1 as MDHEN and CDR2 as SYDVKM. CDR3 residues: CATWRGWQETQYF. The CDR3, as DNA: TGTGCCACCTGGAGAGGGTGGCAAGAGACCCAGTACTTC.

The chain carries TRBV11-2 and TRBJ2-3; TRBD2 matches at 14 bases. V was clipped by 4 bases and J by 0 bases; unmatched bases: 3. The germline V gene encodes CDR1 SGHAT and CDR2 FQNNGV. The CDR3 is 17 amino acids. This CDR3 reads CASSSGLAGGSTDTQYF. For the CDR3, the DNA is TGTGCCAGCAGCTCCGGACTAGCGGGAGGTAGCACAGATACGCAGTATTTT. The full variable domain, its missing parts supplied by reference TRBV11-2 and TRBJ2-3, is EAGVAQSPRYKIIEKRQSVAFWCNPISGHATLYWYQQILGQGPKLLIQFQNNGVVDDSQLPKDRFSAERLKGVDSTLKIQPAKLEDSAVYLCASSSGLAGGSTDTQYFGPGTRLTVL.

This rearrangement joins TRBV18 to TRBJ1-1, with a possible D match to TRBD1 (6 bases). In germline, CDR1 is KGHSH, CDR2 LQKENI. The V end lost 4 bases, the J end lost 3 bases, and 15 bases lay between the germline ends. The CDR3 has 15 residues. The CDR3 loop is CASSRLGGRDTEAFF. Here the CDR3 DNA reads TGTGCCAGCTCACGCTTAGGGGGGCGCGACACTGAAGCTTTCTTT.

A single count supports this clone. This chain links TRBV12-2 with TRBJ2-7; the tabulated D call, TRBD2, remains unverified against the DNA. TRBV12-2 is annotated as a pseudogene. This CDR3 spans 18 amino acids. The CDR3 is CATRGASGILQSSYEQYF. Here the CDR3 DNA reads TGTGCAACCCGAGGGGCTAGCGGGATTTTACAGAGCTCCTACGAGCAGTACTTC.

This chain links TRBV6-5 with TRBJ1-4; 8 bases align to TRBD1. The V gene end was trimmed by 10 bases and the J gene end by 3 bases; junction bases not matched to a gene: 10. Germline V gives CDR1 MNHEY, CDR2 SVGAGI. The CDR3 is 15 residues long. The CDR3 spells CATRGTGQANEKLFF. The CDR3 bases are TGTGCCACCCGAGGGACGGGACAGGCTAATGAAAAACTGTTTTTT.

V usage is TRBV19 and J usage is TRBJ2-3, with a tentative D call TRBD1 (5 bases). The CDR3 consists of 14 residues. Germline CDR1 and CDR2: LNHDA and SQIVND (reference sequence). V lost 3 bases to trimming and J lost 0 bases, with 7 bases between them. For the CDR3, the DNA is TGTGCCAGTAGTATCCAGGGTAGCACAGATACGCAGTATTTT. Protein product: CASSIQGSTDTQYF. Drawing the rest from reference TRBV19 and TRBJ2-3, the complete variable domain is DGGITQSPKYLFRKEGQNVTLSCEQNLNHDAMYWYRQDPGQGLRLIYYSQIVNDFQKGDIAEGYSVSREKKESFPLTVTSAQKNPTAFYLCASSIQGSTDTQYFGPGTRLTVL.

This clone has just one count. The chain recombines TRBV6-5 with TRBJ2-6; D ambiguous. This CDR3 has 15 residues. Looked up from germline, CDR1 is MNHEY and CDR2 is SVGAGI. The ends were cut back, 7 bases at V and 0 bases at J, with 10 bases in the middle. The CDR3 sequence: CASKTPSSGANVLTF. DNA for the CDR3: TGTGCCAGCAAGACCCCGAGCTCTGGGGCCAACGTCCTGACTTTC.

The gene calls are TRBV4-3 and TRBJ1-1; TRBD1 aligns across 7 bases. CDR1 and CDR2 from the germline V gene are LGHNA and YSLEER. There are 16 residues in the CDR3. Trimming at V came to 4 bases and at J to 1 base, leaving 9 bases not matched to a gene. CDR3 DNA: TGCGCCAGCAGCCGAGAAGCCGGGACAGCGAACACTGAAGCTTTCTTT. It specifies CASSREAGTANTEAFF.

This clone has a single count. V usage is TRBV27 and J usage is TRBJ1-1; 10 nucleotides line up with TRBD1. V gave up 7 bases and J gave up 2 bases; unmatched junction bases: 7. The CDR3 runs to 15 residues. Germline-derived CDR1 and CDR2 are MNHEY and SMNVEV (reference sequence). Written as DNA, the CDR3 is TGTGCCAGCACCCGGGACAGGGGACACAACACTGAAGCTTTCTTT. This gives the protein CASTRDRGHNTEAFF.

DNA for the CDR3: TGTGCCAGCAGCCCATCCGGGACTAGAGGCCTCTGGGGTCTCAATGAGCAGTTCTTC. Translation gives CASSPSGTRGLWGLNEQFF. J is TRBJ2-1 and V is TRBV5-5, with TRBD2 matching over 8 bases. CDR3 length: 19 amino acids. CDR1 and CDR2 from the germline V gene are SGHKS and YYEKEE (reference sequence). V shed 4 bases, J shed 6 bases, and the junction held 21 bases outside the gene matches.

The chain is built from TRBV14 and TRBJ1-3, with no clear D. The germline V and J ends were trimmed by 0 bases and 0 bases, with 6 bases remaining between them. Germline CDR1 reads SGHDN; CDR2 reads FVKESK. CDR3 length equals 15 residues. The chain's CDR3 is CASSQDRVSGNTIYF. As DNA, the CDR3 is TGTGCCAGCAGCCAAGATAGGGTCTCTGGAAACACCATATATTTT.

The V and J genes are TRBV18 and TRBJ1-4, with unresolved D. This CDR3 comprises 15 residues. Trimming pared 0 bases from V and 7 bases from J, leaving 12 bases between. The germline gives CDR1 KGHSH, CDR2 LQKENI. The CDR3 DNA reads TGTGCCAGCTCACCACCGGGTCAGCTTTTTGAAAAACTGTTTTTT. Translation: CASSPPGQLFEKLFF.

The V gene is TRBV27, the J gene TRBJ2-3; 7 nucleotides align to TRBD2. Germline CDR1 and CDR2: MNHEY and SMNVEV (reference sequence). CDR3 size: 10 residues. The trim removed 3 bases at V and 14 bases at J, leaving 2 bases unmatched. CDR3 DNA sequence: TGTGCCAGCAGTTTGGCTAGCGGGTATTTT. Its protein is CASSLASGYF.

The V gene is TRBV11-2, the J gene TRBJ1-3, with a tentative D call TRBD1 (6 bases). Germline V lookup: CDR1 SGHAT, CDR2 FQNNGV. V lost 5 bases and J 0 bases, leaving 14 bases between the germline ends. The CDR3 sequence is 16 residues long. This CDR3 reads CASSRRGGHSGNTIYF. Here the CDR3 DNA reads TGTGCCAGCAGCCGTCGCGGGGGGCACTCTGGAAACACCATATATTTT.

A remark on this clone: This likely reflects a read error, since a far larger clone is one base away. Here the CDR3 omits its conserved ending phenylalanine or tryptophan, so a read error is the likely source. J is TRBJ1-2 and V is TRBV5-5; D not resolved. Trimming took off 0 bases at V and 5 bases at J, with 14 bases between the two ends. The CDR3 runs 15 residues. Germline CDR1 and CDR2: SGHKS and YYEKEE (reference sequence). The CDR3 DNA follows: TGTGCCAGCAGCTTGGCAACGATGGGTGAATATGGCTACACCTCC. Protein product: CASSLATMGEYGYTS.

This chain uses TRBV7-3 with TRBJ2-1, with 10 bases aligning to TRBD2. Germline assignment: CDR1 SGHTA and CDR2 FQGTGA. The CDR3 sequence is 18 residues long. V shed 5 bases, J shed 4 bases, and the junction held 14 bases outside the gene matches. The CDR3 reads CASSPSLLAGRQYNEQFF. CDR3 bases: TGTGCCAGCAGCCCGTCGTTACTAGCGGGAAGACAATACAATGAGCAGTTCTTC.

The chain has TRBV19 and TRBJ2-7, with 9 bases aligning to TRBD1. Germline CDR1 and CDR2: LNHDA and SQIVND (reference sequence). V lost 8 bases and J lost 3; bases outside the gene matches: 11. CDR3 length equals 15 residues. The CDR3 here is CASRPGQGKGYEQYF. CDR3 DNA sequence: TGTGCCAGTCGACCGGGACAGGGTAAGGGCTACGAGCAGTACTTC. Supplemented by reference TRBV19 and TRBJ2-7, the full variable domain reads DGGITQSPKYLFRKEGQNVTLSCEQNLNHDAMYWYRQDPGQGLRLIYYSQIVNDFQKGDIAEGYSVSREKKESFPLTVTSAQKNPTAFYLCASRPGQGKGYEQYFGPGTRLTVT.

The CDR3 bases are TGTGCCAGCAGTCCGACCCGGGGGGACGGCTACACCTTC. Translated, it gives CASSPTRGDGYTF. This chain connects TRBV6-1 to TRBJ1-2; a possible D gene is TRBD1 (5 bases). Deletions cut 5 bases from V and 8 bases from J, with 15 bases between. The CDR3 extends over 13 amino acids. Looked up from germline, CDR1 is MNHNS and CDR2 is SASEGT.

V is TRBV30 and J is TRBJ1-5; possibly TRBD1 for D (5 bases). Germline V gene lookup returns CDR1 GTSNPN and CDR2 SVGIG (reference sequence). V lost 2 bases and J lost 1, with 9 bases in between. This CDR3 spans 14 amino acids. CDR3 region: CAWSYRDSNQPQHF. The CDR3 nucleotides are TGTGCCTGGAGTTACCGGGACAGCAATCAGCCCCAGCATTTT. The variable domain in full, with the rest retrieved from reference TRBV30 and TRBJ1-5, is SQTIHQWPATLVQPVGSPLSLECTVEGTSNPNLYWYRQAAGRGLQLLFYSVGIGQISSEVPQNLSASRPQDRQFILSSKKLLLSDSGFYLCAWSYRDSNQPQHFGDGTRLSIL.

The chain employs TRBV7-2 and TRBJ2-2, with 8 bases lining up with TRBD1. Looked up from germline, CDR1 is SGHTA and CDR2 is FQGNSA. With 5 bases clipped from V and 5 bases from J, the junction kept 7 bases outside the gene matches. This CDR3 is built from 15 residues. CDR3 sequence reads: CASSPTTGVTGELFF. DNA of the CDR3: TGTGCCAGCAGCCCCACGACAGGGGTAACCGGGGAGCTGTTTTTT.